The present TCR beta chain was sequenced within a study of T cells in Graves' hyperthyroidism and ophthalmopathy. The germline V gene encodes CDR1 SEHNR and CDR2 FQNEAQ (reference sequence). CDR3 length equals 12 residues. Trimming pared 6 bases from V and 6 bases from J, leaving 11 bases between. What was amplified from RNA transcripts were TCR beta CDR3 regions. First-round RT-PCR targeting the TCR CDR3 was performed with the HTBI primer set. One entry per CDR3 protein, called by TCRdb with MiXCR from the multiplex PCR reads. This repertoire shows roughly 100,000 distinct CDR3 sequences, over 45% found once; its top ten account for approximately 25%. Study-level findings and limits: Blood samples included most of the expanded thyroid clonotypes exceeding 0.001.

On this clonotype itself: Its cognate antigen is unknown.

The source material was blood. The sequence was collected from a man aged 35-49 years with Graves' hyperthyroidism. The V gene is TRBV7-9, the J gene TRBJ1-2, with D possibly matching TRBD1 (5 bases). CDR3 protein: CASSRPGDGYTF. In DNA form, the CDR3 reads TGTGCCAGCAGTCGTCCGGGGGATGGCTACACCTTC. Based on the CDR3 plus reference TRBV7-9 and TRBJ1-2, the full variable domain is DTGVSQNPRHKITKRGQNVTFRCDPISEHNRLYWYRQTLGQGPEFLTYFQNEAQLEKSRLLSDRFSAERPKGSFSTLEIQRTEQGDSAMYLCASSRPGDGYTFGSGTRLTVV.